A selection of T cell receptor beta chains follows, all from one sample in a study of T cell repertoires in cytomegalovirus infection. TCRdb re-analysed the reads in MiXCR, keeping a single row per CDR3 protein. The table lists some 230,000 distinct CDR3 sequences, about 20% of them singletons. Sequenced: CD8+ T cells from PBMCs. Every receptor here comes from a human donor in good health (CMV status not recorded). Some clones in this sample may be carry-over from other donors' samples. CDR3s leave out the opening cysteine and the closing phenylalanine or tryptophan. Clone size is not always given. Where it is, it says once, few, many or a class for expanded clones.

J gene: TRBJ1-1; clone size: .; V gene: TRBV11-2; CDR3 protein: ASSSTLGRATEAF
J gene: TRBJ1-2; clone size: .; V gene: TRBV12-3/TRBV12-4; CDR3 protein: ASSFREQPRGYT
J gene: TRBJ2-7; clone size: .; V gene: TRBV5-6; CDR3 protein: ASSLVQGVEQY
J gene: TRBJ2-1; clone size: .; V gene: TRBV12-3/TRBV12-4; CDR3 protein: ASSTRGDNEQF
J gene: TRBJ2-7; clone size: .; V gene: TRBV11-3; CDR3 protein: ASSGGNGPSYEQY
J gene: TRBJ2-5; clone size: few; V gene: TRBV12-5; CDR3 protein: ASGSSLYQETQY
J gene: TRBJ2-7; clone size: .; V gene: TRBV4-1; CDR3 protein: ASSQGRYSYEQY
J gene: TRBJ2-1; clone size: once; V gene: TRBV7-9; CDR3 protein: ASSVGAGDGF
J gene: TRBJ1-6; clone size: .; V gene: TRBV3-1; CDR3 protein: ASSQGDSYNSPLH
J gene: TRBJ1-2; clone size: few; V gene: TRBV4-1; CDR3 protein: ASSQTSGILYGYT
J gene: TRBJ2-3; clone size: few; V gene: TRBV7-8; CDR3 protein: ASRRLASDADTQY
J gene: TRBJ1-1; clone size: few; V gene: TRBV7-9; CDR3 protein: ASSFGIGGTEAF
J gene: TRBJ2-5; clone size: many; V gene: TRBV28; CDR3 protein: ASSPDEDNQETQY
J gene: TRBJ1-4; clone size: few; V gene: TRBV5-6; CDR3 protein: ASSLVGSTTNEKLF
J gene: TRBJ2-7; clone size: .; V gene: TRBV7-9; CDR3 protein: ASSHRDREPYEQY
J gene: TRBJ2-1; clone size: many; V gene: TRBV7-2; CDR3 protein: ASSLNRAPRGFDEQF
J gene: TRBJ2-7; clone size: .; V gene: TRBV5-4; CDR3 protein: ASSSNRAAYEQY
J gene: TRBJ1-5; clone size: few; V gene: TRBV2; CDR3 protein: ASSESPRPNQPQH
J gene: TRBJ2-7; clone size: .; V gene: TRBV15; CDR3 protein: ATSPGTASYEQY
J gene: TRBJ2-5; clone size: few; V gene: TRBV5-6; CDR3 protein: ASSSGTYETQY
J gene: TRBJ2-7; clone size: many; V gene: TRBV7-9; CDR3 protein: ASSRTDRTSYEQY
J gene: TRBJ2-1; clone size: few; V gene: TRBV24-1; CDR3 protein: ATSMSDEQF
J gene: TRBJ1-1; clone size: .; V gene: TRBV19; CDR3 protein: ASSIVQNTEAF
J gene: TRBJ2-1; clone size: many; V gene: TRBV5-6; CDR3 protein: ASSAGQGSLNEQF
J gene: TRBJ1-5; clone size: few; V gene: TRBV7-6; CDR3 protein: ASSLGGGGSNQPQH
J gene: TRBJ2-3; clone size: .; V gene: TRBV28; CDR3 protein: ASSPYRGTDTQY
J gene: TRBJ2-7; clone size: .; V gene: TRBV19; CDR3 protein: ASSNSPFHEQY
J gene: TRBJ2-7; clone size: many; V gene: TRBV7-8; CDR3 protein: ASSASSLGAFEQY
J gene: TRBJ2-5; clone size: many; V gene: TRBV7-6; CDR3 protein: ASSLEHGQPPQETQY
J gene: TRBJ2-7; clone size: few; V gene: TRBV29-1; CDR3 protein: SVLGQSGEQY
J gene: TRBJ1-6; clone size: few; V gene: TRBV12-3/TRBV12-4; CDR3 protein: ASSYGGSPLH
J gene: TRBJ2-3; clone size: few; V gene: TRBV28; CDR3 protein: ASSLSLGEADTQY
J gene: TRBJ2-2; clone size: .; V gene: TRBV20-1; CDR3 protein: SARVRGGTGELF
J gene: TRBJ2-6; clone size: .; V gene: TRBV5-5; CDR3 protein: ASSPLGDSGANVLT
J gene: TRBJ2-7; clone size: few; V gene: TRBV7-6; CDR3 protein: ANSSGLAGTKGFEQY
J gene: TRBJ1-1; clone size: .; V gene: TRBV6-2/TRBV6-3; CDR3 protein: ASSSPGTAGGVAF
J gene: TRBJ1-1; clone size: .; V gene: TRBV20-1; CDR3 protein: SALTGSDVEAF
J gene: TRBJ2-3; clone size: .; V gene: TRBV7-8; CDR3 protein: TSSSHGTGNADTQY
J gene: TRBJ2-1; clone size: .; V gene: TRBV24-1; CDR3 protein: ATSDGAPSYNEQF
J gene: TRBJ1-2; clone size: .; V gene: TRBV5-5; CDR3 protein: ASSLVGDPDGYT
J gene: TRBJ2-7; clone size: few; V gene: TRBV6-1; CDR3 protein: ASSPVDYEQY
J gene: TRBJ1-5; clone size: many; V gene: TRBV7-2; CDR3 protein: ASRRQDSNQPQH
J gene: TRBJ1-3; clone size: few; V gene: TRBV7-9; CDR3 protein: ASSPGDRAPGNTIY